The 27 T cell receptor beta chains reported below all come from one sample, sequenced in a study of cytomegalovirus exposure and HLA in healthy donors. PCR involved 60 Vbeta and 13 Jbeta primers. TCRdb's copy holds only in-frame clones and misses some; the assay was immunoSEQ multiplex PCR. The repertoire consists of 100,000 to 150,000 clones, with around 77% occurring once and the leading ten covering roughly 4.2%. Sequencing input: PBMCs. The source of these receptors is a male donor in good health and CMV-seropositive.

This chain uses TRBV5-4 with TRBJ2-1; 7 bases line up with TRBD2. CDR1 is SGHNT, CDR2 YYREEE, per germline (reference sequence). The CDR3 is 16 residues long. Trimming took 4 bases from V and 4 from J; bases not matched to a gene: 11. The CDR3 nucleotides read TGTGCCAGCAGCCCCGAGGCTATTAGCGGGTACAATGAGCAGTTCTTC. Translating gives CASSPEAISGYNEQFF.

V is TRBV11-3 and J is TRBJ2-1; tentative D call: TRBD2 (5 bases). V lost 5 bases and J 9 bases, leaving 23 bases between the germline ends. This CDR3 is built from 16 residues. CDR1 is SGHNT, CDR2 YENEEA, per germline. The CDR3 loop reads CASSAHSAGTNSEQFF. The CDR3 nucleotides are TGTGCCAGCAGCGCCCACTCCGCGGGCACCAATAGTGAGCAGTTCTTC.

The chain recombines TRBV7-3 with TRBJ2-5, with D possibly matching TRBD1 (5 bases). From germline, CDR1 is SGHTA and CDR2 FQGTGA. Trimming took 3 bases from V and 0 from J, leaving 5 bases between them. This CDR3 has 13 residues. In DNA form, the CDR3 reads TGTGCCAGCAGCTTGGACAACCAAGAGACCCAGTACTTC. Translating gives CASSLDNQETQYF.

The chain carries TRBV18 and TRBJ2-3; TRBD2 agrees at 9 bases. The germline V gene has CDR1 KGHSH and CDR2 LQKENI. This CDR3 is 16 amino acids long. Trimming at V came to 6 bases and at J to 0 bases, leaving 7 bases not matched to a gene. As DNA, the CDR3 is TGTGCCAGCTCCCTAGCGGGGACCGCTAGCACAGATACGCAGTATTTT. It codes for CASSLAGTASTDTQYF. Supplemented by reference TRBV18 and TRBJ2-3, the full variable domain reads NAGVMQNPRHLVRRRGQEARLRCSPMKGHSHVYWYRQLPEEGLKFMVYLQKENIIDESGMPKERFSAEFPKEGPSILRIQQVVRGDSAAYFCASSLAGTASTDTQYFGPGTRLTVL.

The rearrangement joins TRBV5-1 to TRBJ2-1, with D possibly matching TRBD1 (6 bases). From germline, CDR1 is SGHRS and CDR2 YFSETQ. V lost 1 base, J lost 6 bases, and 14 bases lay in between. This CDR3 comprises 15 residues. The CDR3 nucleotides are TGCGCCAGCAGCTTGTCGGGGAAACAGGGCAATGAGCAGTTCTTC. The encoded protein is CASSLSGKQGNEQFF.

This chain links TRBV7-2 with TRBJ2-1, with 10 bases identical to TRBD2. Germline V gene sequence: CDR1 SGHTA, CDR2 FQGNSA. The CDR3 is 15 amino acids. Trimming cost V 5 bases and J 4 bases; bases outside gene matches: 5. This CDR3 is CASSPGLAAYNEQFF. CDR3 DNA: TGTGCCAGCAGCCCCGGACTAGCGGCTTACAATGAGCAGTTCTTC.

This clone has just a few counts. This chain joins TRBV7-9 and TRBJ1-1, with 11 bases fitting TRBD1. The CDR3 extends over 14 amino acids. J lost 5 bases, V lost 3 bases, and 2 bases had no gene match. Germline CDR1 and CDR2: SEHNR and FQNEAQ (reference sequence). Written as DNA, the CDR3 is TGTGCCAGCAGCTTGGACAGGGGGCGAACTGAAGCTTTCTTT. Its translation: CASSLDRGRTEAFF.

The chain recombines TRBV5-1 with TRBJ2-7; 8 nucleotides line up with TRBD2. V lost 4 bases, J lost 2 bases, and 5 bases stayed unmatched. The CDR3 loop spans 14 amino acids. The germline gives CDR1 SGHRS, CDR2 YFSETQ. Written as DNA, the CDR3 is TGCGCCAGCAGCACAGCGGGGGCCACCTACGAGCAGTACTTC. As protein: CASSTAGATYEQYF.

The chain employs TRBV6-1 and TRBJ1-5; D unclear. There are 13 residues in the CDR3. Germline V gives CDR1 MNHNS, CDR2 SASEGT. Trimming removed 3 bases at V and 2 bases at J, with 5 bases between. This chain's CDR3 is CASSDLGNQPQHF. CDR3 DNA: TGTGCCAGCAGTGACCTCGGCAATCAGCCCCAGCATTTT.

In nucleotides, the CDR3 is TGTGCCATGGGGGCAAGATTGGGCACAGATACGCAGTATTTT. Translation gives CAMGARLGTDTQYF. This rearrangement joins TRBV28 to TRBJ2-3, with D possibly being TRBD1 (6 bases). With 10 bases removed from V and 1 base from J, the gap between germline ends came to 15 bases. Germline V gives CDR1 MDHEN, CDR2 SYDVKM. CDR3 length: 14 amino acids.

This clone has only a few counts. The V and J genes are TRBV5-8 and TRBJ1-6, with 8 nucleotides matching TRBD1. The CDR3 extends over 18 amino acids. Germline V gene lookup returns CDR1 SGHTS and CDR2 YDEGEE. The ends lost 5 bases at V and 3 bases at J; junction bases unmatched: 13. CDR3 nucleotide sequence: TGTGCCAGCAGGAGCAGGGGGCAGGCTATGGGCTATAATTCACCCCTCCACTTT. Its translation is CASRSRGQAMGYNSPLHF.

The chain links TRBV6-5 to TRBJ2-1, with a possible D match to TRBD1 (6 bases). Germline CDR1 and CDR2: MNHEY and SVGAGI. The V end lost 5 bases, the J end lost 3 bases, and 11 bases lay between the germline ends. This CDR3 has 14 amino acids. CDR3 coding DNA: TGTGCCAGCAGTACCGGGACATTCTACAATGAGCAGTTCTTC. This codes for CASSTGTFYNEQFF.

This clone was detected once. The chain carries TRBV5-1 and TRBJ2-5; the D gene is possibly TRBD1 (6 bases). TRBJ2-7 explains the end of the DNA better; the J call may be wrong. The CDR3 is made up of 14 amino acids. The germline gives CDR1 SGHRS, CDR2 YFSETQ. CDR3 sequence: CATGPGVFPNEQYF. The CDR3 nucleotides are TGCGCCACAGGGCCAGGGGTCTTCCCCAACGAGCAGTACTTC.

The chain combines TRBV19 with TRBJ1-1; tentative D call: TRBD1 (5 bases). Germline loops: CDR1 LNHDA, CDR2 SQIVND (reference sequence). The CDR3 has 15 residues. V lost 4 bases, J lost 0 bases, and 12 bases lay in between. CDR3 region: CASSNRQIMNTEAFF. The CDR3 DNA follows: TGTGCCAGTAGTAACAGACAGATTATGAACACTGAAGCTTTCTTT.

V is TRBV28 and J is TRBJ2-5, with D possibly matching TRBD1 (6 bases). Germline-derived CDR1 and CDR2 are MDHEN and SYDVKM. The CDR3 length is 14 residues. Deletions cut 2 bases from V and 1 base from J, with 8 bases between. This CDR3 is CASSLGGLQETQYF. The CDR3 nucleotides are TGTGCCAGCAGTTTAGGGGGCCTCCAAGAGACCCAGTACTTC. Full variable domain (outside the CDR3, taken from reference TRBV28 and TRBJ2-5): DVKVTQSSRYLVKRTGEKVFLECVQDMDHENMFWYRQDPGLGLRLIYFSYDVKMKEKGDIPEGYSVSREKKERFSLILESASTNQTSMYLCASSLGGLQETQYFGPGTRLLVL.

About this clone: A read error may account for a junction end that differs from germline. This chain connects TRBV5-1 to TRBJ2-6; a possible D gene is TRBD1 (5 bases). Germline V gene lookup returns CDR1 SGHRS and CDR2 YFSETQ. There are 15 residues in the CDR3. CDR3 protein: CASSLGSSGANGLTF. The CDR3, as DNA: TGCGCCAGCAGCTTGGGCAGTTCTGGGGCCAACGGCCTGACTTTC.

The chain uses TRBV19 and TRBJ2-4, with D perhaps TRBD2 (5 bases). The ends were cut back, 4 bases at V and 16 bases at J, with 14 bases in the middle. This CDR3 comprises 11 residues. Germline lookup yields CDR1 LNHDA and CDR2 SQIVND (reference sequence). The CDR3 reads CASSKFGGQYF. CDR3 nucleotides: TGTGCCAGTAGTAAGTTCGGCGGGCAATACTTC.

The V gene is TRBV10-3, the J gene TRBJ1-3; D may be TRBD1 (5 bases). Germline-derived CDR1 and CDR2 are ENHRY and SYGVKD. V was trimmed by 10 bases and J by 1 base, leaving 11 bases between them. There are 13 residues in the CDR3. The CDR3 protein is CATARGSGNTIYF. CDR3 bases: TGTGCCACCGCAAGGGGATCTGGAAACACCATATATTTT.

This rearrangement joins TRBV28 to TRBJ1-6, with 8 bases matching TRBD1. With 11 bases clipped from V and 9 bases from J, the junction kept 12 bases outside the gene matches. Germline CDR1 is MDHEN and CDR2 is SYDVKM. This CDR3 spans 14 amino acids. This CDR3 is CALRQGITGSPLHF. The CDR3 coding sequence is TGTGCCTTAAGACAGGGGATTACTGGTTCACCCCTCCACTTT.

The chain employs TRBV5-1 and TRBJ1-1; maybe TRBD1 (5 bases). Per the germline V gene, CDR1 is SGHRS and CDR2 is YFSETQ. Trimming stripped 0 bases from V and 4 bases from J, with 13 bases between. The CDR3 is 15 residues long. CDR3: CASSLAGRVGTEAFF. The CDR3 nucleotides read TGCGCCAGCAGCTTGGCCGGCAGGGTTGGCACTGAAGCTTTCTTT.

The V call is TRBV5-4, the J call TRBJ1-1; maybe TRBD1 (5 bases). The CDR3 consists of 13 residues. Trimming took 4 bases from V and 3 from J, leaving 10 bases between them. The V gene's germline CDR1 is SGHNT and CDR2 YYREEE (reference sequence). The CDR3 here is CASSRDSYTEAFF. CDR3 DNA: TGTGCCAGCAGCCGTGACAGCTACACTGAAGCTTTCTTT. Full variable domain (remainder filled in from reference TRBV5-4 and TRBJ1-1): ETGVTQSPTHLIKTRGQQVTLRCSSQSGHNTVSWYQQALGQGPQFIFQYYREEENGRGNFPPRFSGLQFPNYSSELNVNALELDDSALYLCASSRDSYTEAFFGQGTRLTVV.

The CDR3 is CASSYVQANYGYTF. The CDR3 coding sequence is TGTGCCAGCAGTTACGTACAAGCTAACTATGGCTACACCTTC. The genes are TRBV28 and TRBJ1-2; D is undetermined. Trimming took 4 bases from V and 0 from J, leaving 9 bases between them. Germline CDR1 MDHEN, CDR2 SYDVKM. The CDR3 has 14 amino acids.

Here the CDR3 reads CSVDWGLNTEAFF. CDR3 DNA: TGCAGCGTTGATTGGGGCTTGAACACTGAAGCTTTCTTT. The chain uses TRBV29-1 and TRBJ1-1, with D perhaps TRBD1 (5 bases). The V end was cut by 3 bases, the J end by 0 bases, with 8 bases between. In germline, CDR1 is SQVTM, CDR2 ANQGSEA. The CDR3 runs 13 residues.

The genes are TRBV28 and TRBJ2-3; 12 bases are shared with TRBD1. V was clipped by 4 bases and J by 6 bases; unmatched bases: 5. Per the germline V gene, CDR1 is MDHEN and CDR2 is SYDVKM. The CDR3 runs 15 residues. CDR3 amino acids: CASSSPGQGADTQYF. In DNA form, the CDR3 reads TGTGCCAGCAGTTCTCCGGGACAGGGGGCGGATACGCAGTATTTT.

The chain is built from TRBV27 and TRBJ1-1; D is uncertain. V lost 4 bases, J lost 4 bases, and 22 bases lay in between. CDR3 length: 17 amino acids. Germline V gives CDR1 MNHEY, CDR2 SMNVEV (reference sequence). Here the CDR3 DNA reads TGTGCCAGCAGTTCCTTCGGGAATGACTTACGGGGCACTGAAGCTTTCTTT. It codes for CASSSFGNDLRGTEAFF.

In nucleotides, the CDR3 is TGTGCCAGCAGTCCCATGGACAGGAGCGTTCATCAGCCCCAGCATTTT. Protein product: CASSPMDRSVHQPQHF. The J gene is TRBJ1-5, the V gene TRBV6-6; 7 positions agree with TRBD1. The CDR3 spans 16 residues. The J segment lost 5 bases and the V segment lost 5 bases, leaving 12 bases of the junction unmatched. Germline V gene data show CDR1 as MNHNY and CDR2 as SVGAGI (reference sequence).

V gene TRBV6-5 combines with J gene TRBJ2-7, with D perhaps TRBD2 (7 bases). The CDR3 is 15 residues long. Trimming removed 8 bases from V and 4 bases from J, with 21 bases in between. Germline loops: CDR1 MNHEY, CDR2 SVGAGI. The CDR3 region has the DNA TGTGCCAGCCGCTTAGTGGGAGGGGGGGTGTACGAGCAGTACTTC. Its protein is CASRLVGGGVYEQYF.